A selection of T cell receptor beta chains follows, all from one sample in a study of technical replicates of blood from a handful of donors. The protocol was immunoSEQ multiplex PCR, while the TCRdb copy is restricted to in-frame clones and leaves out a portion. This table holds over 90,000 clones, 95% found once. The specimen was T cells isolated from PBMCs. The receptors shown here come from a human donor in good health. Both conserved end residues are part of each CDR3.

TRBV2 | CASKLQGVVDTQYF
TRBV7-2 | CASSLEGGAGDTQYF
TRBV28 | CASSGTGIANYGYTF
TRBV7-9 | CASSSPPGNTEAFF
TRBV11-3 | CASSLDLGLAGGHGNEQFF
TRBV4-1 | CASSQEPPPSGSHEQFF
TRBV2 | CASSVGLAYNEQFF
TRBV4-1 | CASSQQLAGGDEQFF
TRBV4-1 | CASSQTGGETQYF
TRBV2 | CASSEYRQETQYF
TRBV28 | CATTTGNTEAFF
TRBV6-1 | CASSTGQLAYEQYF
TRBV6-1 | CASSDLGGQGQPQHF
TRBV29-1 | CSVVRETDTQYF
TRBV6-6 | CASSRSYNEQFF
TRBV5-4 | CASSYWGDNEQFF
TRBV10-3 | CAISESLPTSASYNEQFF
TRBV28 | CASSTLAGDYEQYF
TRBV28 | CAIGSGAGYTF
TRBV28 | CASSWTGRATNEKLFF
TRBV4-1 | CASSQEGGSSYEQYF
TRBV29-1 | CSVVVQAGGAEKLFF
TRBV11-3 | CASSFFVFGSASGIQETQYF
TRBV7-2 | CASSLGRLRAGEQYF
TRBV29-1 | CSVSQAGGLGEQFF
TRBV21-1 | CASSKLVGDTQYF
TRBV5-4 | CASSLAKSGDNEQFF
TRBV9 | CASSVESTGYGYTF
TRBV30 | CAWRIGVYRRDRAYGYTF
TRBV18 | CASSPGGDYGYTF
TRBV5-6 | CASSLRGRGGTDTQYF
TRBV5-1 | CASSLSGTGVVEKLFF
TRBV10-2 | CASSDGPGGSYEQYF
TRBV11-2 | CASSPLGRGESNQPQHF
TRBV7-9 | CASSPSTVNTEAFF
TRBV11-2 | CASSSPAEQETQYF
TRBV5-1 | CASSLAESMYQETQYF
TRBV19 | CASTHGAWASGSGSYNEQFF
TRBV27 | CASSPSPLEAFQETQYF
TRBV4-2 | CASSQDTSSGRFRLLPTDTQYF
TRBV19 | CASSIMGSRTDTQYF
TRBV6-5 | CASSLLAGALQETQYF
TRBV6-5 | CASINTGEDYGYTF
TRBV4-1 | CASSQGTVVGSYEQYF
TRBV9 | CASSSRGQRNEKLFF
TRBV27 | CASSPGTSGSNEQFF